This T cell receptor (beta chain) was captured by sequencing in a study of PD-L1 blockade in urothelial cancer. The V gene lost 7 bases and the J gene lost 1 base, with 13 bases spanning the gap. This CDR3 is 14 amino acids long. The V gene's germline CDR1 is SGHRS and CDR2 YFSETQ. Clones were read by immunoSEQ multiplex PCR, and TCRdb kept only the in-frame ones, dropping some. The table records 95,000 or so clones, roughly 87% of them present only once. Indicated time point: pretreatment peripheral blood. This clonotype was obtained from a man in his sixties with urothelial cancer. J is TRBJ2-3 and V is TRBV5-1, with a weak D call TRBD2 (7 bases). The source material was PBMCs, sampled around atezolizumab (anti-PD-L1) treatment. The CDR3 nucleotides read TGCGCCAGCTCCGGCGGGGGCGGCACAGATACGCAGTATTTT. This translates into CASSGGGGTDTQYF.